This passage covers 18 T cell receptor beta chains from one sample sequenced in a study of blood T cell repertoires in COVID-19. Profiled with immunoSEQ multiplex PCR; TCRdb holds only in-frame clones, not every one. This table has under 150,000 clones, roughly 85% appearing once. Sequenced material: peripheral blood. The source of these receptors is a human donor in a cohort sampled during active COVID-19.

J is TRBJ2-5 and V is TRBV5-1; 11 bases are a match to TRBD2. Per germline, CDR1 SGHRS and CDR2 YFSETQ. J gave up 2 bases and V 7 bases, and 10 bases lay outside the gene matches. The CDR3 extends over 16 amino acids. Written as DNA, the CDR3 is TGCGCCAGCCGACGAGGGGTAGCGGGGGGGCAAGAGACCCAGTACTTC. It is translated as CASRRGVAGGQETQYF.

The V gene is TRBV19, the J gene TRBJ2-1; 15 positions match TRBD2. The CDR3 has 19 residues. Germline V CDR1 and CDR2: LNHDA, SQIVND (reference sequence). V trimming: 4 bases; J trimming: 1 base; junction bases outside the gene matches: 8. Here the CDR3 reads CASSRTSGGAIISYNEQFF. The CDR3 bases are TGTGCCAGTAGTAGGACTAGCGGGGGGGCGATAATTTCCTACAATGAGCAGTTCTTC.

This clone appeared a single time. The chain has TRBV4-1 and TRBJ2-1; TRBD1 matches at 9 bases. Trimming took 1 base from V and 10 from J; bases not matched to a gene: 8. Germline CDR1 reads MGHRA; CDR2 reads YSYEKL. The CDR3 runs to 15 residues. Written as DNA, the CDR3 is TGCGCCAGCAGCCAAGTCGGGACAGGGTCCCTAGAGCAGTTCTTC. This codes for CASSQVGTGSLEQFF.

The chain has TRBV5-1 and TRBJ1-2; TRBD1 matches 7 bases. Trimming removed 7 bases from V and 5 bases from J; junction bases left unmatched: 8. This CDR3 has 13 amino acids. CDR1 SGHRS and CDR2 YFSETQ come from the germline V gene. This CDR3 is CASGQVPPYGYTF. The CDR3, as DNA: TGCGCCAGCGGACAGGTCCCACCTTATGGCTACACCTTC.

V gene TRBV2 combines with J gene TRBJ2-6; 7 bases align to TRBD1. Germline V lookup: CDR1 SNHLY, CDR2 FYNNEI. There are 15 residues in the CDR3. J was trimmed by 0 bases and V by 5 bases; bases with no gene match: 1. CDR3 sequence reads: CASSKGASGANVLTF. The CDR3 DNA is TGTGCCAGCAGTAAGGGGGCCTCTGGGGCCAACGTCCTGACTTTC.

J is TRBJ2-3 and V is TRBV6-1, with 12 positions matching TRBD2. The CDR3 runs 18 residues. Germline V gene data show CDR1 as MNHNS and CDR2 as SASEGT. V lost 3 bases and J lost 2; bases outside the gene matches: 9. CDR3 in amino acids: CASSDRTSGVLSTDTQYF. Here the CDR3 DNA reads TGTGCCAGCAGTGATCGGACTAGCGGGGTATTGTCCACAGATACGCAGTATTTT.

CDR3 region: CASSPDPAPNNEQFF. The CDR3 nucleotides are TGTGCCAGCAGCCCCGACCCAGCGCCCAACAATGAGCAGTTCTTC. The J gene is TRBJ2-1, the V gene TRBV5-4; D remains unclear. The CDR3 length is 15 residues. V was pared by 4 bases and J by 5 bases, with 16 bases between. CDR1 is SGHNT and CDR2 is YYREEE in the germline V gene (reference sequence).

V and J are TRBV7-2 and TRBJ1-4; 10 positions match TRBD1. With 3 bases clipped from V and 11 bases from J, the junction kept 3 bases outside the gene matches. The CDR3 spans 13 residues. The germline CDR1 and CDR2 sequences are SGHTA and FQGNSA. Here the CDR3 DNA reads TGTGCCAGCAGCTTCGGACAGGGGGATAAACTGTTTTTT. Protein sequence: CASSFGQGDKLFF.

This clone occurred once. CDR3 sequence reads: CASSPPMGQGAREQYF. CDR3 sequence (DNA): TGTGCCAGCTCACCACCAATGGGACAGGGGGCGCGAGAGCAGTACTTC. The chain recombines TRBV18 with TRBJ2-7; 12 bases are a match to TRBD1. CDR3 length: 16 residues. Looked up from germline, CDR1 is KGHSH and CDR2 is LQKENI. J was trimmed by 7 bases and V by 0 bases; bases with no gene match: 7.

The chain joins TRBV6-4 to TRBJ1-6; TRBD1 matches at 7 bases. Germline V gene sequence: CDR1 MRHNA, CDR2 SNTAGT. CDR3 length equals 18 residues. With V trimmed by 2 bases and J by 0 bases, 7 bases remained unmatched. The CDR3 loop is CASSDGGQKSSYNSPLHF. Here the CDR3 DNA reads TGTGCCAGCAGTGACGGGGGACAGAAGAGCTCCTATAATTCACCCCTCCACTTT.

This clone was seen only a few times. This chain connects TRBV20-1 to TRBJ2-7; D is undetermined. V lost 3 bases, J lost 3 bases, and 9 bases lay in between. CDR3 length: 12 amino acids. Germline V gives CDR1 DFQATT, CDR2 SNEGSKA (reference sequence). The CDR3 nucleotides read TGCAGTGCTAGTAATACTCTCTACGAGCAGTACTTC. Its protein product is CSASNTLYEQYF.

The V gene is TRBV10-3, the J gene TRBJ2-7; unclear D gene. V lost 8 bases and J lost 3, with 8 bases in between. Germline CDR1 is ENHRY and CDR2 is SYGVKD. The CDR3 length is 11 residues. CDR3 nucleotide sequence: TGTGCCATCGGTCGAGACTACGAGCAGTACTTC. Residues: CAIGRDYEQYF.

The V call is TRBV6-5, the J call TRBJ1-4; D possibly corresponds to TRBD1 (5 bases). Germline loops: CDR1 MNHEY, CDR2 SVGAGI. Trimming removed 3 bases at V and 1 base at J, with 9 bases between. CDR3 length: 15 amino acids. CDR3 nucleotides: TGTGCCAGCAGTTATTCCCAGGGAACTAATGAAAAACTGTTTTTT. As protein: CASSYSQGTNEKLFF.

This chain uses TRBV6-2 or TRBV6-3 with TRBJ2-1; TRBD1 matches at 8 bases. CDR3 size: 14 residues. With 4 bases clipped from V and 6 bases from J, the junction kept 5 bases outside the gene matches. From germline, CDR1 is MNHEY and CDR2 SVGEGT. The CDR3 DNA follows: TGTGCCAGCAGTTCACAGGGGGTCACCAATGAGCAGTTCTTC. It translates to CASSSQGVTNEQFF.

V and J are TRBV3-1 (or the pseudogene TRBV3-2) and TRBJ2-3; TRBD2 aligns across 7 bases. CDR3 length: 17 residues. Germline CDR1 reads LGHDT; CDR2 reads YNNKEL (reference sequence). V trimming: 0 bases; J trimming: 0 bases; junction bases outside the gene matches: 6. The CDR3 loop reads CASSQDLGGVSTDTQYF. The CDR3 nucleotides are TGTGCCAGCAGCCAAGATCTGGGGGGGGTAAGCACAGATACGCAGTATTTT.

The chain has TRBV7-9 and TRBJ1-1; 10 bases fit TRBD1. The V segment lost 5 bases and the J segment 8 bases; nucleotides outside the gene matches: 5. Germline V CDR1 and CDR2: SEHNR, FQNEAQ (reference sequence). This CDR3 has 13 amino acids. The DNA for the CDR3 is TGTGCCAGCAGCCAGACAGGGGGCAACGAAGCTTTCTTT. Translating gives CASSQTGGNEAFF. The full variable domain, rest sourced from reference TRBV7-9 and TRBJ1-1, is DTGVSQNPRHKITKRGQNVTFRCDPISEHNRLYWYRQTLGQGPEFLTYFQNEAQLEKSRLLSDRFSAERPKGSFSTLEIQRTEQGDSAMYLCASSQTGGNEAFFGQGTRLTVV.

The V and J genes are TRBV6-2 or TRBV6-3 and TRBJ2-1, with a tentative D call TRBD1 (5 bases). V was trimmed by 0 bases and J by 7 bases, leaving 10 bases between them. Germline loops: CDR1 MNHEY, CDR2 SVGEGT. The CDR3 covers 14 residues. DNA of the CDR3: TGTGCCAGCAGTTACTCAGGTAGGGGAAATGAGCAGTTCTTC. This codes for CASSYSGRGNEQFF.

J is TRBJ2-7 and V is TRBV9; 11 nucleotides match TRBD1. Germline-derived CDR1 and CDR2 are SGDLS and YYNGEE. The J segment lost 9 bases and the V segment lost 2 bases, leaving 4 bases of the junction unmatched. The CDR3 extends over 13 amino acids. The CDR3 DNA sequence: TGTGCCAGCAGCGTTGGGACAGGGGGTTTGCAGTACTTC. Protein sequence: CASSVGTGGLQYF.